This T cell receptor (beta chain) was identified in a study of blood T cell repertoires in COVID-19. For the study at large: Sites in the United States, Italy and Spain provided acute and convalescent COVID-19 samples.

Trimming left V 0 bases short and J 2 bases short, with 8 bases between. The CDR3 is 14 residues long. CDR1 SGDLS and CDR2 YYNGEE come from the germline V gene. Assay: immunoSEQ multiplex PCR; the TCRdb copy retains only in-frame clones and omits some. This table has fewer than 350,000 clones, under 90% appearing once. Participants reported their clinical history, and cohort assignment relied on those reports. This receptor was obtained from a man in his 60s who had recovered from COVID-19. V usage is TRBV9 and J usage is TRBJ1-1; no definite D call. The sequenced material came from PBMCs or T cells enriched from blood (not recorded which). The CDR3 region is CASSVEPGNTEAFF. The CDR3 nucleotides read TGTGCCAGCAGCGTAGAGCCGGGAAACACTGAAGCTTTCTTT.